Shown below are 21 T cell receptor beta chains from a single sample sequenced in a study of long-term antiretroviral therapy in people with HIV. This was the immunoSEQ v3.0 assay at survey level. Here immunoSEQ multiplex PCR was the method, and the copy in TCRdb shows in-frame clones only, minus some. The sample records tens of thousands of clones, less than 90% being singletons. Sequenced material: unsorted PBMCs, taken just before starting antiretroviral therapy. These receptor sequences come from a woman aged 18-30 years with HIV.

This chain uses TRBV27 with TRBJ2-7; 9 bases match TRBD2. V gave up 3 bases and J gave up 3 bases; unmatched junction bases: 0. CDR1 and CDR2 (germline): MNHEY, SMNVEV (reference sequence). This CDR3 region has 13 residues. The DNA of the CDR3 is TGTGCCAGCAGTTTGACTAGCGGCTACGAGCAGTACTTC. It specifies CASSLTSGYEQYF.

The sample holds one count of this clone. The chain carries TRBV11-3 and TRBJ2-1; tentative D call: TRBD2 (7 bases). This CDR3 has 15 residues. The germline V and J ends were trimmed by 5 bases and 6 bases, with 17 bases remaining between them. Germline V gene lookup returns CDR1 SGHNT and CDR2 YENEEA. CDR3 amino acids: CASSPRQRGGNEQFF. CDR3 coding DNA: TGTGCCAGCAGCCCACGACAGAGGGGGGGCAATGAGCAGTTCTTC.

V usage is TRBV5-8 and J usage is TRBJ1-2, with 7 bases fitting TRBD1. The CDR3 totals 14 residues. Trimming at V came to 2 bases and at J to 7 bases, leaving 8 bases not matched to a gene. CDR1 is SGHTS, CDR2 YDEGEE, per germline. The chain's CDR3 is CASSFGQAPGGYTF. The CDR3 DNA reads TGTGCCAGCAGCTTCGGACAGGCTCCGGGTGGCTACACCTTC. The full variable domain, with the rest looked up from reference TRBV5-8 and TRBJ1-2, is EAGVTQSPTHLIKTRGQQATLRCSPISGHTSVYWYQQALGLGLQFLLWYDEGEERNRGNFPPRFSGRQFPNYSSELNVNALELEDSALYLCASSFGQAPGGYTFGSGTRLTVV.

The chain carries TRBV9 and TRBJ1-4, with 9 positions matching TRBD1. The CDR3 totals 15 residues. Germline loops: CDR1 SGDLS, CDR2 YYNGEE. V was pared by 3 bases and J by 8 bases, with 8 bases of the junction left unmatched. This CDR3 reads CASSATTGGSEKLFF. CDR3 coding DNA: TGTGCCAGCAGCGCTACGACAGGGGGGTCCGAAAAACTGTTTTTT.

The DNA of the CDR3 is TGTGCTAGTGGTTTGGTAAATCAGTACGCGCATGGAAACACCATATATTTT. Protein product: CASGLVNQYAHGNTIYF. The J gene is TRBJ1-3, the V gene TRBV12-5; no clear D gene. The V gene lost 0 bases and the J gene lost 3 bases, with 15 bases spanning the gap. CDR3 length: 17 amino acids. Per the germline V gene, CDR1 is LGHNT and CDR2 is FRNRAP.

This sequence joins TRBV27 and TRBJ1-2; D remains ambiguous. The length of the CDR3 is 14 residues. Germline V gene data show CDR1 as MNHEY and CDR2 as SMNVEV (reference sequence). The V end was cut by 5 bases, the J end by 4 bases, with 14 bases between. The CDR3 loop is CASSPQGGSYGYTF. The DNA for the CDR3 is TGTGCCAGCAGTCCCCAAGGAGGGAGCTATGGCTACACCTTC.

V and J are TRBV27 and TRBJ2-7; no reliable D call. Trimming took off 1 base at V and 2 bases at J, with 15 bases between the two ends. Germline CDR1 MNHEY, CDR2 SMNVEV (reference sequence). CDR3 length: 16 amino acids. The CDR3 loop is CASSLYPTGSTYEQYF. The CDR3 DNA reads as TGTGCCAGCAGTTTATACCCCACCGGATCCACCTACGAGCAGTACTTC.

The rearrangement uses TRBV27 and TRBJ2-3; the D gene is possibly TRBD1 (6 bases). Germline CDR1 MNHEY, CDR2 SMNVEV (reference sequence). The CDR3 totals 15 residues. V lost 2 bases and J 1 base, leaving 10 bases between the germline ends. The DNA of the CDR3 is TGTGCCAGCAGTTTACCAGGGGTGGGCACAGATACGCAGTATTTT. Its protein is CASSLPGVGTDTQYF.

The gene calls are TRBV5-6 and TRBJ2-7, with TRBD1 matching over 7 bases. CDR3 length equals 17 residues. Germline CDR1 is SGHDT and CDR2 is YYEEEE. Trimming cost V 0 bases and J 7 bases; bases outside gene matches: 16. DNA of the CDR3: TGTGCCAGCAGCTTGGCCGCCGGGACAGCGACCTCGGGGGAGCAGTACTTC. Translated: CASSLAAGTATSGEQYF. The full variable domain, completed using reference TRBV5-6 and TRBJ2-7, is DAGVTQSPTHLIKTRGQQVTLRCSPKSGHDTVSWYQQALGQGPQFIFQYYEEEERQRGNFPDRFSGHQFPNYSSELNVNALLLGDSALYLCASSLAAGTATSGEQYFGPGTRLTVT.

The rearrangement uses TRBV7-9 and TRBJ2-3; D is uncertain. Trimming took off 8 bases at V and 0 bases at J, with 18 bases between the two ends. Germline loops: CDR1 SEHNR, CDR2 FQNEAQ (reference sequence). The CDR3 has 16 amino acids. The CDR3 DNA is TGTGCCAGCTCGATGGGGTTGGGTCTCAGCACAGATACGCAGTATTTT. Its translation: CASSMGLGLSTDTQYF.

The chain carries TRBV11-2 and TRBJ1-3; no clear D. CDR3 length: 13 residues. CDR1 and CDR2 from the germline V gene are SGHAT and FQNNGV. V was pared by 5 bases and J by 4 bases, with 9 bases between. Here the CDR3 reads CASSPPQGNTIYF. DNA of the CDR3: TGTGCCAGCAGCCCCCCTCAAGGAAACACCATATATTTT. The variable domain in full, with the rest retrieved from reference TRBV11-2 and TRBJ1-3, is EAGVAQSPRYKIIEKRQSVAFWCNPISGHATLYWYQQILGQGPKLLIQFQNNGVVDDSQLPKDRFSAERLKGVDSTLKIQPAKLEDSAVYLCASSPPQGNTIYFGEGSWLTVV.

The genes are TRBV28 and TRBJ2-3; TRBD1 is a possible D gene (5 bases). The CDR3 is made up of 13 amino acids. V lost 6 bases and J lost 3, with 10 bases in between. Per the germline V gene, CDR1 is MDHEN and CDR2 is SYDVKM. In DNA form, the CDR3 reads TGTGCCAGCAGGGGGCGTTGGACAGATACGCAGTATTTT. Protein sequence: CASRGRWTDTQYF.

The chain links TRBV27 to TRBJ2-4; no definite D call. CDR1 MNHEY and CDR2 SMNVEV come from the germline V gene (reference sequence). This CDR3 is built from 16 residues. V was pared by 2 bases and J by 1 base, with 12 bases between. The CDR3: CASSLGVGLAKNIQYF. The DNA for the CDR3 is TGTGCCAGCAGTTTAGGGGTGGGTTTGGCCAAAAACATTCAGTACTTC.

V and J are TRBV15 and TRBJ2-1; D is ambiguous. The V and J ends lost 1 base and 9 bases respectively, with 4 bases between them. The germline gives CDR1 LNHNV, CDR2 YYDKDF (reference sequence). The CDR3 totals 11 residues. DNA for the CDR3: TGTGCCACCAGCAGAGCCGCTGAGCAGTTCTTC. It encodes CATSRAAEQFF.

The chain combines TRBV2 with TRBJ1-3; 8 nucleotides align to TRBD1. Germline lookup yields CDR1 SNHLY and CDR2 FYNNEI. The CDR3 spans 14 residues. J gave up 2 bases and V 7 bases, and 4 bases lay outside the gene matches. The CDR3 bases are TGTGCCAGCACTCCGGACAGGGCTGGAAACACCATATATTTT. Amino acid sequence: CASTPDRAGNTIYF.

V gene TRBV6-1 combines with J gene TRBJ1-2; maybe TRBD1 (5 bases). CDR1 is MNHNS, CDR2 SASEGT, per germline. This CDR3 contains 13 residues. The V gene lost 3 bases and the J gene lost 6 bases, with 11 bases spanning the gap. The CDR3 DNA follows: TGTGCCAGCAGTGAGACGGGACGAAATGGCTACACCTTC. Translation gives CASSETGRNGYTF.

This chain links TRBV5-4 with TRBJ2-7; 14 bases fit TRBD2. The ends lost 4 bases at V and 2 bases at J; junction bases unmatched: 8. Per the germline V gene, CDR1 is SGHNT and CDR2 is YYREEE (reference sequence). The CDR3 has 17 residues. CDR3 in amino acids: CASSPTSGRVLPYEQYF. For the CDR3, the DNA is TGTGCCAGCAGCCCGACTAGCGGGAGGGTTCTGCCCTACGAGCAGTACTTC. The variable domain in full, completed from reference TRBV5-4 and TRBJ2-7, reads ETGVTQSPTHLIKTRGQQVTLRCSSQSGHNTVSWYQQALGQGPQFIFQYYREEENGRGNFPPRFSGLQFPNYSSELNVNALELDDSALYLCASSPTSGRVLPYEQYFGPGTRLTVT.

This chain uses TRBV9 with TRBJ1-4, with TRBD1 as a possible D gene (5 bases). The V end lost 4 bases, the J end lost 4 bases, and 20 bases lay between the germline ends. The CDR3 covers 17 residues. Germline V gene sequence: CDR1 SGDLS, CDR2 YYNGEE. The CDR3 region has the DNA TGTGCCAGCAGCCCCTGGGACGGCGGTAATAATAATGAAAAACTGTTTTTT. Its protein product is CASSPWDGGNNNEKLFF.

This chain joins TRBV10-3 and TRBJ1-5, with D maybe TRBD1 (5 bases). CDR1 and CDR2 (germline): ENHRY, SYGVKD. This CDR3 contains 15 residues. Trimming pared 2 bases from V and 0 bases from J, leaving 8 bases between. CDR3 DNA: TGTGCCATCAGTGAGGGGGCTTATAGCAATCAGCCCCAGCATTTT. Translation gives CAISEGAYSNQPQHF.

This clone showed up just once. The chain recombines TRBV5-1 with TRBJ1-3; D is perhaps TRBD1 (5 bases). The V end was cut by 4 bases, the J end by 4 bases, with 12 bases between. Germline CDR1 is SGHRS and CDR2 is YFSETQ. CDR3 length: 14 residues. CDR3 sequence reads: CASSRDSPGNTIYF. The CDR3 bases are TGCGCCAGCAGCAGGGACTCCCCGGGAAACACCATATATTTT.

The genes are TRBV5-1 and TRBJ2-1; D uncertain. CDR1 is SGHRS and CDR2 is YFSETQ in the germline V gene. The CDR3 has 14 residues. V lost 4 bases to trimming and J lost 3 bases, with 11 bases between them. CDR3 loop: CASSPGENYNEQFF. CDR3 DNA sequence: TGCGCCAGCAGCCCCGGAGAGAACTACAATGAGCAGTTCTTC. The whole variable domain, filled in from reference TRBV5-1 and TRBJ2-1, reads KAGVTQTPRYLIKTRGQQVTLSCSPISGHRSVSWYQQTPGQGLQFLFEYFSETQRNKGNFPGRFSGRQFSNSRSEMNVSTLELGDSALYLCASSPGENYNEQFFGPGTRLTVL.